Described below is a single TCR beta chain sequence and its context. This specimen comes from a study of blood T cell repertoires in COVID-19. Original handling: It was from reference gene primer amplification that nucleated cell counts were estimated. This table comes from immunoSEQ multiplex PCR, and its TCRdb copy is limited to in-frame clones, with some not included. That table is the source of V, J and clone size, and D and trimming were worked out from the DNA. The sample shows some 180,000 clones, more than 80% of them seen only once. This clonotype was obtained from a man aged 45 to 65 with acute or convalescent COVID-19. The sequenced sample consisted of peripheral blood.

CDR3 sequence reads: CASSIRGISYNEQFF. CDR3 coding DNA: TGTGCCAGTAGTATACGAGGGATATCCTACAATGAGCAGTTCTTC. The chain uses TRBV19 and TRBJ2-1, with TRBD2 as a possible D gene (5 bases). CDR1 and CDR2 from the germline V gene are LNHDA and SQIVND (reference sequence). This CDR3 contains 15 residues. Trimming shortened V by 2 bases and J by 1 base, and 9 bases separated the two germline ends.